This TCR beta chain was documented in a study of blood T cell repertoires in COVID-19. Germline V gene sequence: CDR1 MNHEY, CDR2 SVGEGT. Trimming took 6 bases from V and 7 from J, leaving 18 bases between them. The CDR3 extends over 14 amino acids. Sequenced by immunoSEQ multiplex PCR; TCRdb stores in-frame clones only, minus some. The table lists 250,000 to 350,000 clones, approximately 82% of them singletons. The J gene is TRBJ2-5, the V gene TRBV6-2 or TRBV6-3, with unresolved D. The sample consisted of peripheral blood. This TCR came from a woman aged 45-60 years with acute or convalescent COVID-19. For the CDR3, the DNA is TGTGCCAGCAGCTTGCCTGACCCAGGAAGGACCCAGTACTTC. Protein: CASSLPDPGRTQYF.